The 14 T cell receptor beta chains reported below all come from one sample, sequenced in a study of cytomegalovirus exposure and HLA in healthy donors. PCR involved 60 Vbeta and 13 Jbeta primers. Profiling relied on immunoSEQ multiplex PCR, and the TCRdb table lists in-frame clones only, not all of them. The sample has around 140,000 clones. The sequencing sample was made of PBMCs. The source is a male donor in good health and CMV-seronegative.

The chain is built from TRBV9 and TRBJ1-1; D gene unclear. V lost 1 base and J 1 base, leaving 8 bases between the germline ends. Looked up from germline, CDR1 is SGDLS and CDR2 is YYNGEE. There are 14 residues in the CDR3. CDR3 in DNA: TGTGCCAGCAGCGTACTAGGCGGGAACACTGAAGCTTTCTTT. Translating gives CASSVLGGNTEAFF.

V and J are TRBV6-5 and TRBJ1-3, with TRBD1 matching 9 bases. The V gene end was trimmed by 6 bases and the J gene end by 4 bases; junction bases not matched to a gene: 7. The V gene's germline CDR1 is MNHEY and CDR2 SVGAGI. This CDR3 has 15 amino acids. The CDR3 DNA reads TGTGCCAGCAGCCGGGACAGGGTGGTGGGAAACACCATATATTTT. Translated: CASSRDRVVGNTIYF.

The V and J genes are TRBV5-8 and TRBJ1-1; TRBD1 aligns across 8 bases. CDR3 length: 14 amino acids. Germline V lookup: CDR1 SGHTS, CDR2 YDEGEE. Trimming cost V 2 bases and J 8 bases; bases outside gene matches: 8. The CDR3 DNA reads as TGTGCCAGCAGCTTCAGGGGGCGCCCGCTAGAAGCTTTCTTT. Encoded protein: CASSFRGRPLEAFF.

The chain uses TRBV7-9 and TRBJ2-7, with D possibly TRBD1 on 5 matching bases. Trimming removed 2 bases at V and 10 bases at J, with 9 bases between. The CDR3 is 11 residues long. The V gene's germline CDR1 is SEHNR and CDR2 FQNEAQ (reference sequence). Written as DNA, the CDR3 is TGTGCCAGCAGCTTAATGGACATCCAGTACTTC. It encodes CASSLMDIQYF.

The CDR3 DNA follows: TGTGCCAGCTCACCCGAGGGACAGCCGTGGGAGACCCAGTACTTC. Translation: CASSPEGQPWETQYF. The gene calls are TRBV18 and TRBJ2-5; 7 bases are shared with TRBD1. Germline values: CDR1 KGHSH, CDR2 LQKENI. This CDR3 has 15 amino acids. J gave up 5 bases and V 3 bases, and 9 bases lay outside the gene matches.

CDR3 amino acids: CASSQDRPQVGGTGELFF. The CDR3 DNA reads as TGCGCCAGCAGCCAAGATAGGCCACAGGTCGGCGGCACCGGGGAGCTGTTTTTT. J is TRBJ2-2 and V is TRBV4-3; possible D gene TRBD1, 5 bases. Germline-derived CDR1 and CDR2 are LGHNA and YSLEER. The V end lost 0 bases, the J end lost 4 bases, and 18 bases lay between the germline ends. The CDR3 is 18 residues long.

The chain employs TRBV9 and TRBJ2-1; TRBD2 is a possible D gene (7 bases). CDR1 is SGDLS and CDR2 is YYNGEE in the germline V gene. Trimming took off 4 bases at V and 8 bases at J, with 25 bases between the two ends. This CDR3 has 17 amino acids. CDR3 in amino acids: CASSPLGVGGGFDEQFF. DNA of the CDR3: TGTGCCAGCAGCCCCCTGGGGGTGGGAGGGGGTTTCGATGAGCAGTTCTTC.

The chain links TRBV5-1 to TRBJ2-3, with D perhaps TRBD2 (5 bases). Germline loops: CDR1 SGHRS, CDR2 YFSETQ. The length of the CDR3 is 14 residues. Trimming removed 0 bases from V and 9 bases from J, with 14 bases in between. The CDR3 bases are TGCGCCAGCAGCTTGGAGGGAGCACATCTAACGCAGTATTTT. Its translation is CASSLEGAHLTQYF.

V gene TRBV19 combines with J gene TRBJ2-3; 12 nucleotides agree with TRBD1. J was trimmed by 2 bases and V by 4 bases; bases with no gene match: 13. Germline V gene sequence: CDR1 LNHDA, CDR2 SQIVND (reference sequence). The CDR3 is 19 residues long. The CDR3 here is CASSTSRDRGRAPTDTQYF. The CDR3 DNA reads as TGTGCCAGTAGTACCTCCCGGGACAGGGGGCGAGCGCCCACAGATACGCAGTATTTT.

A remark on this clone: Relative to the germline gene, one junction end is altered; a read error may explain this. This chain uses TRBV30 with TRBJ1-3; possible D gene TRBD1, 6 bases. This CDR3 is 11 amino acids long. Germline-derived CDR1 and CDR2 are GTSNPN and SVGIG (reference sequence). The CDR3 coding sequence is TGTGCCTGGAGTGTTAAGGACAGTGAAGTTTTT. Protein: CAWSVKDSEVF. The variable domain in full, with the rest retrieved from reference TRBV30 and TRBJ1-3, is SQTIHQWPATLVQPVGSPLSLECTVEGTSNPNLYWYRQAAGRGLQLLFYSVGIGQISSEVPQNLSASRPQDRQFILSSKKLLLSDSGFYLCAWSVKDSEVFGEGSWLTVV.

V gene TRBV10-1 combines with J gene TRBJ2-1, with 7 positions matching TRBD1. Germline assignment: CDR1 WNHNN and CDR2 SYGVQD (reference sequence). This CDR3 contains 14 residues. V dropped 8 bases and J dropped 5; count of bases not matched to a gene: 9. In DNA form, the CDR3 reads TGCGCCAGCTCTTTGGACAGGTTGGACAATGAGCAGTTCTTC. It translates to CASSLDRLDNEQFF.

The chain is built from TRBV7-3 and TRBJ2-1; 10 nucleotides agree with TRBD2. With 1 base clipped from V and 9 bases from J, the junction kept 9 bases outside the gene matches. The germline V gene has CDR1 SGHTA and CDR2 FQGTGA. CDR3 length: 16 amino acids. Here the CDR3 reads CASSLIVSGGGGEQFF. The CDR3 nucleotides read TGTGCCAGCAGCTTAATTGTCAGCGGGGGGGGTGGTGAGCAGTTCTTC.

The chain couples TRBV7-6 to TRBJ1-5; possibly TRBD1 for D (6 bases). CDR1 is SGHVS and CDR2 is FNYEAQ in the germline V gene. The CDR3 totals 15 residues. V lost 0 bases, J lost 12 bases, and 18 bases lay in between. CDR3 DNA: TGTGCCAGCAGCTTAGCAGGGGGAGGGTTTCACCTCCAGCATTTT. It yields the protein CASSLAGGGFHLQHF.

CDR3 loop: CASSPQTGTGEEQYF. CDR3 nucleotide sequence: TGTGCCAGCAGCCCCCAGACCGGGACAGGCGAAGAGCAGTACTTC. The chain combines TRBV9 with TRBJ2-7, with 8 bases matching TRBD1. J lost 7 bases, V lost 4 bases, and 13 bases had no gene match. The CDR3 is 15 residues long. CDR1 SGDLS and CDR2 YYNGEE come from the germline V gene. The full variable domain, its missing parts supplied by reference TRBV9 and TRBJ2-7, is DSGVTQTPKHLITATGQRVTLRCSPRSGDLSVYWYQQSLDQGLQFLIQYYNGEERAKGNILERFSAQQFPDLHSELNLSSLELGDSALYFCASSPQTGTGEEQYFGPGTRLTVT.